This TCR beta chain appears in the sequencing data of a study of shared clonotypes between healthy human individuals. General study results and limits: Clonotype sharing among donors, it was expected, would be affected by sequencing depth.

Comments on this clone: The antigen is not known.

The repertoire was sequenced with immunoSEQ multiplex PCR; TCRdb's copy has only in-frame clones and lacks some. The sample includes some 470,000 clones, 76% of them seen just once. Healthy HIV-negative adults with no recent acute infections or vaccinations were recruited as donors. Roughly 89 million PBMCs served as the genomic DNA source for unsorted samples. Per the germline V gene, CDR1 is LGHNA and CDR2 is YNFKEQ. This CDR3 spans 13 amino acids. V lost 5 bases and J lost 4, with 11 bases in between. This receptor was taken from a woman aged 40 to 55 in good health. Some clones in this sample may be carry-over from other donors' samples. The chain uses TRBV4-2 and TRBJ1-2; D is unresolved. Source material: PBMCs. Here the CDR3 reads CASSLVTGYGYTF. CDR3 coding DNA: TGTGCCAGCAGCTTGGTAACCGGCTATGGCTACACCTTC.